These 9 T cell receptor beta chains share one sample of origin, sequenced in a study of cytomegalovirus exposure and HLA in healthy donors. The primer mix had 60 Vbeta and 13 Jbeta primers. Profiled with immunoSEQ multiplex PCR; TCRdb holds only in-frame clones, not every one. Here the sample spans about 160,000 clones, over 75% being singletons. Sequences were obtained from PBMCs. The receptor set was obtained from a man between 45 and 60 years old in good health and CMV-seropositive.

The chain links TRBV7-8 to TRBJ1-1; TRBD1 aligns across 10 bases. CDR1 and CDR2 from the germline V gene are SGHVS and FQNEAQ. This CDR3 is built from 14 residues. With V trimmed by 1 base and J by 6 bases, 2 bases remained unmatched. The CDR3 sequence is CASSLVGQGSEAFF. CDR3 coding DNA: TGTGCCAGCAGCTTAGTGGGACAGGGGTCTGAAGCTTTCTTT.

The chain employs TRBV4-1 and TRBJ2-5, with TRBD1 identical over 7 bases. The J call may be faulty, since TRBJ2-7 better matches the DNA end. Per germline, CDR1 MGHRA and CDR2 YSYEKL. The CDR3 has 16 residues. The CDR3 sequence is CASSQSPGGFGYEQYF. The CDR3 DNA sequence: TGCGCCAGCAGCCAATCCCCAGGGGGTTTCGGCTACGAGCAGTACTTC.

V gene TRBV27 combines with J gene TRBJ1-1; no firm D call. CDR3 length: 13 residues. V was trimmed by 0 bases and J by 4 bases, leaving 6 bases between them. Germline loops: CDR1 MNHEY, CDR2 SMNVEV (reference sequence). The CDR3 nucleotides read TGTGCCAGCAGTTTATCCCCGGGCACTGAAGCTTTCTTT. This translates into CASSLSPGTEAFF.

V usage is TRBV4-2 and J usage is TRBJ1-1, with D perhaps TRBD1 (6 bases). Per the germline V gene, CDR1 is LGHNA and CDR2 is YNFKEQ. The CDR3 sequence is 14 residues long. V lost 4 bases to trimming and J lost 5 bases, with 14 bases between them. CDR3 residues: CASSRGGVETEAFF. Here the CDR3 DNA reads TGTGCCAGCAGCCGAGGGGGAGTAGAAACTGAAGCTTTCTTT.

The J gene is TRBJ2-7, the V gene TRBV2; possibly TRBD2 for D (5 bases). In germline, CDR1 is SNHLY, CDR2 FYNNEI. The CDR3 sequence is 15 residues long. Trimming removed 4 bases from V and 3 bases from J, with 16 bases in between. In DNA form, the CDR3 reads TGTGCCAGCAGTGGGGCGGGCAGGAATCGCTACGAGCAGTACTTC. It yields the protein CASSGAGRNRYEQYF.

V usage is TRBV15 and J usage is TRBJ1-2; D perhaps matches TRBD1 (6 bases). The germline CDR1 and CDR2 sequences are LNHNV and YYDKDF (reference sequence). Trimming pared 3 bases from V and 5 bases from J, leaving 13 bases between. The CDR3 is 14 amino acids. The CDR3 bases are TGTGCCACCAGCAGCCTTAAGGGGGTATATGGCTACACCTTC. The encoded protein is CATSSLKGVYGYTF.

CDR3 sequence reads: CASTAGAAYEQYF. The CDR3 DNA reads TGTGCCAGCACCGCAGGGGCCGCCTACGAGCAGTACTTC. The genes are TRBV28 and TRBJ2-7; D is perhaps TRBD1 (6 bases). V dropped 7 bases and J dropped 2 bases, with 12 bases sitting between them. Germline V gene lookup returns CDR1 MDHEN and CDR2 SYDVKM. This CDR3 contains 13 residues. The full variable domain, in which reference TRBV28 and TRBJ2-7 provide the parts outside the CDR3, is DVKVTQSSRYLVKRTGEKVFLECVQDMDHENMFWYRQDPGLGLRLIYFSYDVKMKEKGDIPEGYSVSREKKERFSLILESASTNQTSMYLCASTAGAAYEQYFGPGTRLTVT.

The genes are TRBV7-3 and TRBJ2-7, with a possible D match to TRBD2 (5 bases). Trimming stripped 5 bases from V and 5 bases from J, with 13 bases between. The CDR3 has 13 residues. Germline V gene sequence: CDR1 SGHTA, CDR2 FQGTGA. CDR3 residues: CASSEGLGNEQYF. CDR3 DNA sequence: TGTGCCAGCAGCGAGGGCCTCGGAAACGAGCAGTACTTC.

J is TRBJ2-3 and V is TRBV2; D perhaps matches TRBD2 (5 bases). Germline V gene lookup returns CDR1 SNHLY and CDR2 FYNNEI. This CDR3 has 13 residues. Trimming left V 0 bases short and J 7 bases short, with 8 bases between. The CDR3 sequence is CASSEAEAHTQYF. The CDR3 DNA is TGTGCCAGCAGTGAAGCGGAGGCCCATACGCAGTATTTT.